Listed below are T cell receptor beta chains from one sample, sequenced in a study of T cells in Graves' hyperthyroidism and ophthalmopathy. TCRdb itself ran the multiplex PCR reads through MiXCR, one entry per CDR3 protein. This table has 550,000 to 600,000 distinct CDR3 sequences, roughly a sixth appearing once. The sequencing input was blood. All receptors come from a woman under 30 with Graves' hyperthyroidism. Each CDR3 is given without its conserved first and last residue. The order of the fields is CDR3 protein, V gene, clone size. The listing skips clone size in some rows; elsewhere it reads once, few, many or a size class.

ASSDRGATVNEQY TRBV2 many
ASSQDLGVRTEAF TRBV4-3 .
ASSQDSLWYEQY TRBV5-1 many
ASSEPGNTEAY TRBV25-1 few
ASSLPGTNEKLF TRBV7-9 many
ASSPGGQNYGYT TRBV5-6 .
SASGQENTEAF TRBV20-1 .
ASSDRGRKGYT TRBV27 .
SAKTGSETQY TRBV20-1 .
ASSSSTTGELF TRBV5-1 few
ASSVGGGRVGLNTEAF TRBV9 .
SARSNFGRHYGYT TRBV20-1 .
ASSQASGGTNEQF TRBV3-1 many
ASSMISLGQGKNTGELF TRBV25-1 few
ASSRALTDDNNQPQH TRBV12-3/TRBV12-4 many
ASSETGWIRDNEQF TRBV2 .
ASNPTGGGYT TRBV19 few